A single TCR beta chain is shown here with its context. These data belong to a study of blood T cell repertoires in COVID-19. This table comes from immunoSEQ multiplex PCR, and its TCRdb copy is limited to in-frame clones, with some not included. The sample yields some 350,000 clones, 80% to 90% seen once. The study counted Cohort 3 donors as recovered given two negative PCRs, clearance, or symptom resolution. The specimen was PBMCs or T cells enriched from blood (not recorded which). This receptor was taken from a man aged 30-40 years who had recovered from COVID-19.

This CDR3 reads CASSRTGLNTEAFF. The CDR3 coding sequence is TGTGCCAGCAGCCGAACAGGGCTTAACACTGAAGCTTTCTTT. The chain couples TRBV3-1 (or the pseudogene TRBV3-2) to TRBJ1-1; weak D call: TRBD1 (6 bases). The germline V and J ends were trimmed by 4 bases and 2 bases, with 11 bases remaining between them. This CDR3 contains 14 residues. Germline CDR1 LGHDT, CDR2 YNNKEL (reference sequence).